This T cell receptor (beta chain) was recovered during a study of identical twins. General study points: With beta out-of-frame sequences, excess sharing by twins was weaker.

Using its own MiXCR run on the 5' RACE reads, TCRdb lists one record per CDR3 protein. This table holds under 800,000 distinct CDR3 sequences, approximately 21% found once. The V gene's germline CDR1 is SGHTA and CDR2 FQGNSA. The CDR3 is 14 residues long. With V trimmed by 5 bases and J by 8 bases, 7 bases remained unmatched. Each donor was a healthy Caucasian. This clonotype was picked up a small number of times. The antigen is not known. This same sample was also part of a study on T cells expressing NK-cell markers. That source notes: More than 5 donors carried dominant NKG2C+ clonotypes that made up roughly 1.0-7.0% of their CD8+ T cells.

The chain carries TRBV7-2 and TRBJ2-1; 9 bases line up with TRBD1. Sequenced material: PBMCs. The receptor comes from a woman aged 18-29 years in good health. The CDR3 sequence: CASSPGTGWDEQFF. CDR3 DNA sequence: TGTGCCAGCAGCCCCGGGACAGGGTGGGATGAGCAGTTCTTC.